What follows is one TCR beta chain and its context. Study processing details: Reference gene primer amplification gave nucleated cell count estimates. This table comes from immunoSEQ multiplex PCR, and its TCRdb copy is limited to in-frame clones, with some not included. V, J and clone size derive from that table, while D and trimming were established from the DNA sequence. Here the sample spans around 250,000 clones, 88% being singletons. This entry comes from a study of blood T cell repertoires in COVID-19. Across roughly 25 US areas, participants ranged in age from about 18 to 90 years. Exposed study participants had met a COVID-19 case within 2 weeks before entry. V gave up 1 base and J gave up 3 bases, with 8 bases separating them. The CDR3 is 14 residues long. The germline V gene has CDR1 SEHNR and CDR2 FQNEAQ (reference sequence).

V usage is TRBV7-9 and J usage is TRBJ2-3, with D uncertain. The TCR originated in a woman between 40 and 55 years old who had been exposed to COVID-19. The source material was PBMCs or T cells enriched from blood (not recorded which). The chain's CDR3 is CASSLVAATDTQYF. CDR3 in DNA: TGTGCCAGCAGCTTAGTCGCCGCGACAGATACGCAGTATTTT.